Below, 15 T cell receptor beta chains from the same sample are listed, as sequenced in a study of CD8 T cells in Susac syndrome. Reverse transcription of roughly 0.5 to 1 ug RNA used random hexamers. Via MiXCR, TCRdb re-called the immunoSEQ multiplex PCR reads, giving one row per CDR3 protein. Of approximately 79,000 distinct CDR3 sequences in the sample, about 93% are singletons; the top ten hold approximately 0.45%. Sequenced sample: CD8+ T cells from PBMCs. The receptor set was obtained from a human donor with Susac syndrome.

This clonotype showed up just once. The rearrangement uses TRBV30 and TRBJ2-1; 12 bases line up with TRBD2. The V gene end was trimmed by 4 bases and the J gene end by 9 bases; junction bases not matched to a gene: 4. This CDR3 is 13 amino acids long. CDR1 and CDR2 (germline): GTSNPN, SVGIG (reference sequence). The CDR3 DNA follows: TGTGCCTGGAAGACTAGCGGGAGAGGTGAGCAGTTCTTC. Protein product: CAWKTSGRGEQFF.

CDR3 protein: CASSGNSGGRTEAFF. The CDR3 DNA reads as TGTGCCAGCAGCGGGAATAGTGGGGGGCGCACTGAAGCTTTCTTT. The chain uses TRBV7-8 and TRBJ1-1, with D perhaps TRBD1 (6 bases). The germline gives CDR1 SGHVS, CDR2 FQNEAQ. The CDR3 extends over 15 amino acids. The V end was cut by 5 bases, the J end by 4 bases, with 17 bases between.

This chain uses TRBV20-1 with TRBJ2-1; 9 bases match TRBD2. After removal of 1 base from V and 9 bases from J, the junction contained 7 bases not matched to a gene. The CDR3 consists of 14 residues. Per germline, CDR1 DFQATT and CDR2 SNEGSKA (reference sequence). DNA of the CDR3: TGCAGTGCTAGAGTGGCGGGAGGGCCCCGTGAGCAGTTCTTC. Its translation is CSARVAGGPREQFF.

The chain combines TRBV5-4 with TRBJ2-3; TRBD2 matches 8 bases. The germline V gene has CDR1 SGHNT and CDR2 YYREEE (reference sequence). The CDR3 totals 14 residues. J was trimmed by 2 bases and V by 2 bases; bases with no gene match: 1. CDR3 in DNA: TGTGCCAGCAGCTTTAGCGGGGCCACAGATACGCAGTATTTT. Its protein is CASSFSGATDTQYF.

In this sample, this clonotype turned up once. The V and J genes are TRBV7-9 and TRBJ2-1; 7 bases agree with TRBD2. This CDR3 has 15 residues. CDR1 and CDR2 (germline): SEHNR, FQNEAQ (reference sequence). After removal of 6 bases from V and 7 bases from J, the junction contained 12 bases not matched to a gene. The CDR3 DNA follows: TGTGCCAGCAGGGACGATCGAGCCGGGGGGAATGAGCAGTTCTTC. Translated, it gives CASRDDRAGGNEQFF.

CDR3: CATQAGGSTDTQYF. The DNA of the CDR3 is TGTGCCACCCAAGCGGGAGGGAGCACAGATACGCAGTATTTT. V usage is TRBV10-3 and J usage is TRBJ2-3; 10 nucleotides match TRBD2. This CDR3 region has 14 residues. The germline V gene encodes CDR1 ENHRY and CDR2 SYGVKD. V was pared by 10 bases and J by 0 bases, with 4 bases of the junction left unmatched.

The J gene is TRBJ2-7, the V gene TRBV20-1, with 7 positions matching TRBD2. J was trimmed by 0 bases and V by 5 bases; bases with no gene match: 4. Germline V gene lookup returns CDR1 DFQATT and CDR2 SNEGSKA (reference sequence). This CDR3 is 13 amino acids long. CDR3 residues: CSARGSFSYEQYF. CDR3 nucleotide sequence: TGCAGTGCTCGCGGGAGTTTCTCCTACGAGCAGTACTTC.

The chain links TRBV5-1 to TRBJ1-1, with a weak D call TRBD1 (5 bases). Trimming left V 2 bases short and J 6 bases short, with 11 bases between. The CDR3 is 13 residues long. Germline V gene sequence: CDR1 SGHRS, CDR2 YFSETQ. The CDR3 DNA reads TGCGCCAGCAGCTTCTACACGACAGCTGAAGCTTTCTTT. Its protein product is CASSFYTTAEAFF. The variable domain in full, with the rest retrieved from reference TRBV5-1 and TRBJ1-1, is KAGVTQTPRYLIKTRGQQVTLSCSPISGHRSVSWYQQTPGQGLQFLFEYFSETQRNKGNFPGRFSGRQFSNSRSEMNVSTLELGDSALYLCASSFYTTAEAFFGQGTRLTVV.

The chain has TRBV5-8 and TRBJ2-2; D gene ambiguous. The CDR3 contains 17 residues. Trimming shortened V by 0 bases and J by 4 bases, and 16 bases separated the two germline ends. Germline loops: CDR1 SGHTS, CDR2 YDEGEE. The CDR3: CASSLGRTSVGTGELFF. The CDR3 coding sequence is TGTGCCAGCAGCTTGGGTCGGACCTCAGTTGGCACCGGGGAGCTGTTTTTT.

This rearrangement joins TRBV7-9 to TRBJ1-2; D is ambiguous. Germline-derived CDR1 and CDR2 are SEHNR and FQNEAQ (reference sequence). V was cut by 2 bases and J by 4 bases, with 11 bases left in between. There are 14 residues in the CDR3. The CDR3 DNA reads TGTGCCAGCAGCTTACTCGGCCAGGCCTATGGCTACACCTTC. Translation gives CASSLLGQAYGYTF.

The table lists this clonotype with a count of one. The V call is TRBV4-2, the J call TRBJ2-1; TRBD1 aligns across 8 bases. Germline assignment: CDR1 LGHNA and CDR2 YNFKEQ. After removal of 2 bases from V and 3 bases from J, the junction contained 6 bases not matched to a gene. The CDR3 is 16 amino acids. CDR3 residues: CASSQLGQGNYNEQFF. The CDR3 bases are TGTGCCAGCAGCCAACTTGGACAGGGCAACTACAATGAGCAGTTCTTC.

The chain employs TRBV4-2 and TRBJ2-1; D is possibly TRBD2 (6 bases). The CDR3 spans 16 residues. Between the trimmed V and J ends, which lost 6 bases and 0 bases, there was a span of 15 bases. Germline CDR1 reads LGHNA; CDR2 reads YNFKEQ. CDR3 residues: CASRIIATSSYNEQFF. CDR3 sequence (DNA): TGTGCCAGCAGGATCATAGCGACTAGCTCCTACAATGAGCAGTTCTTC.

The J gene is TRBJ2-5, the V gene TRBV4-1; D perhaps matches TRBD2 (6 bases). Germline CDR1 is MGHRA and CDR2 is YSYEKL. Trimming left V 4 bases short and J 5 bases short, with 20 bases between. The CDR3 loop spans 16 amino acids. CDR3 coding DNA: TGCGCCAGCAGCCCCCAACGAGAGGACGGAGGGGAGACCCAGTACTTC. Encoded protein: CASSPQREDGGETQYF.

The chain carries TRBV5-4 and TRBJ2-3, with D maybe TRBD1 (6 bases). The CDR3 spans 16 residues. Germline values: CDR1 SGHNT, CDR2 YYREEE (reference sequence). Trimming pared 2 bases from V and 3 bases from J, leaving 16 bases between. The CDR3 region has the DNA TGTGCCAGCAGCTTCTCCCCGACAGGAAATACAGATACGCAGTATTTT. It translates to CASSFSPTGNTDTQYF.

The rearrangement links TRBV9 to TRBJ2-1; possible D gene TRBD2, 6 bases. Trimming removed 2 bases at V and 1 base at J, with 10 bases between. CDR1 and CDR2 from the germline V gene are SGDLS and YYNGEE. This CDR3 contains 15 residues. CDR3 region: CASSVGLTSYNEQFF. CDR3 DNA: TGTGCCAGCAGCGTGGGACTTACTTCCTACAATGAGCAGTTCTTC.